These 22 T cell receptor beta chains were all obtained from the same sample, sequenced in a study of tumor-infiltrating lymphocytes in primary liver carcinoma (dated by TCRdb to the late 2010s). Total RNA and DNA were co-extracted from roughly 20-30 mg of bulk tissue with the AllPrep DNA/RNA mini kit, without cell sorting. These reads were obtained on an Illumina HiSeq 2500. Starting from 500 to 600 ng total RNA, TCRbeta-specific cDNA was produced by reverse transcription with a constant-region primer and ProtoScript II reverse transcriptase. TCRbeta libraries were built with three nested multiplex PCR rounds, a slightly modified ARM-PCR procedure. Multiplex TRBV1-TRBV30 forward primers and a Cbeta reverse primer were used in the first two PCR rounds, each of which was run for approximately 9 cycles. Starting from the raw public reads, TCRdb applied fastp trimming at Q25, assembled clones with MiXCR and retained in-frame beta chains. A single entry per CDR3 protein holds the most common genes and DNA from its merged rows. The table for this sample lists 95,000 to 150,000 distinct CDR3 sequences; roughly 69% of them were counted only once. Around 9% of the sample comes from the top ten.

The sample was liver tumor tissue from sampling region 1. The intended sense of this specimen's cell subset or site label: tumor region T1, superior pole. The origin of the receptors is an older woman with primary liver carcinoma and hepatitis B virus infection.

Comment on this clonotype: A much larger clone lies one base from this, so it may be a read error. CDR3 bases: TGTGACAGCAGTCCCGGGGAAGGAGATTCACCCCTCCACTTT. Encoded protein: CDSSPGEGDSPLHF. V usage is TRBV12-3 or TRBV12-4 and J usage is TRBJ1-6; D unclear. The CDR3 spans 14 residues.

This clonotype was observed a single time. A much larger clone lies a single base off, so this may be a read error. J is TRBJ1-4 and V is TRBV12-3 or TRBV12-4; tentatively, D is TRBD1 (6 bases). V lost 2 bases and J lost 8, with 15 bases in between. The CDR3 is 15 amino acids. CDR3 in DNA: TGTGCCAGCAGTTTACAGGGACAAGTGGGGGAAAAACTGTTTTTT. This codes for CASSLQGQVGEKLFF.

This clonotype was picked up one time. The CDR3 ends on some other residue instead of the conserved phenylalanine or tryptophan, so this is likely a read error. The chain recombines TRBV11-2 with TRBJ2-5, with unresolved D. The V end lost 0 bases, the J end lost 4 bases, and 6 bases lay between the germline ends. CDR1 SGHAT and CDR2 FQNNGV come from the germline V gene. The CDR3 consists of 13 residues. In DNA, the CDR3 is TGTGCCAGCAGCTTAGAACGGGCAGAGACCCAGTACTCC. Its translation is CASSLERAETQYS.

This clonotype was detected ten times or more. V gene TRBV29-1 combines with J gene TRBJ2-3; tentative D call: TRBD1 (6 bases). The CDR3 loop spans 13 amino acids. With 7 bases removed from V and 0 bases from J, the gap between germline ends came to 11 bases. The germline V gene encodes CDR1 SQVTM and CDR2 ANQGSEA. The CDR3 protein is CSEGVSSTDTQYF. In DNA, the CDR3 is TGCAGCGAGGGGGTTTCTAGCACAGATACGCAGTATTTT.

Here the CDR3 reads CASSPPSVSPDTQYF. DNA for the CDR3: TGTGCCAGCAGTCCACCTAGTGTGAGCCCAGATACGCAGTATTTT. The chain uses TRBV11-3 and TRBJ2-3; D is ambiguous. This CDR3 comprises 15 residues. V was cut by 6 bases and J by 4 bases, with 17 bases left in between. Per germline, CDR1 SGHNT and CDR2 YENEEA.

This clonotype is medium-sized within its sample. The V and J genes are TRBV6-2 or TRBV6-3 and TRBJ2-7; TRBD1 matches at 7 bases. The CDR3 extends over 11 amino acids. V lost 5 bases to trimming and J lost 6 bases; unmatched junction nucleotides: 1. The germline gives CDR1 MNHEY, CDR2 SVGEGT. The CDR3 loop is CASSTGVEQYF. CDR3 coding DNA: TGTGCCAGCAGTACAGGGGTCGAGCAGTACTTC.

This clonotype was recorded a few times. Possible read error: a much larger clone is one base away. V is TRBV28 and J is TRBJ1-1, with 7 bases identical to TRBD1. CDR1 MDHEN and CDR2 SYDVKM come from the germline V gene. The CDR3 is 13 residues long. The CDR3 sequence: CTSSAIGRGEAFF. CDR3 bases: TGTACCAGCAGTGCCATTGGCAGGGGGGAAGCTTTCTTT.

This clonotype is a singleton in its sample. It is likely a read error, because the conserved phenylalanine at the end of the CDR3 is missing. The chain joins TRBV28 to TRBJ2-5; tentatively, D is TRBD1 (6 bases). V was shortened by 6 bases and J by 5 bases, with 13 bases between the two germline ends. The CDR3 is 13 amino acids. Germline V lookup: CDR1 MDHEN, CDR2 SYDVKM. CDR3 in DNA: TGTGCCAGCAGACAGGGCCCCGGGGAGACCCAGTACCTC. Translation gives CASRQGPGETQYL.

This clonotype was picked up many times. This chain uses TRBV29-1 with TRBJ2-7; D possibly corresponds to TRBD2 (5 bases). Germline lookup yields CDR1 SQVTM and CDR2 ANQGSEA. The V end was cut by 6 bases, the J end by 7 bases, with 16 bases between. The CDR3 totals 12 residues. As DNA, the CDR3 is TGCAGCGTGAGGACCGGGAAGAGGGAGCAGTACTTC. Translating it yields CSVRTGKREQYF.

This clonotype was counted a few times. CDR3 in DNA: TGTGCCAGCAGGACAGGGGGGTCCTACGAGCAGTACTTC. This gives the protein CASRTGGSYEQYF. The chain carries TRBV6-1 and TRBJ2-7; TRBD1 agrees at 9 bases. The junction had 1 base not matched to a gene; V was cut back by 6 bases and J by 1 base. CDR3 length: 13 amino acids. Germline-derived CDR1 and CDR2 are MNHNS and SASEGT.

The chain links TRBV21-1 to TRBJ2-7; the table's TRBD2 call for D was not verified on the DNA. TRBV21-1 is shown as a pseudogene. The length of the CDR3 is 13 residues. The CDR3 DNA sequence: TGTGCCAGCAGCAAAGTAGGGACTAGCGGGAGGGCATTC. Encoded protein: CASSKVGTSGRAF.

Remarks on this clonotype: This may come from a read error, since a much larger clone is one base off. V is TRBV7-8 and J is TRBJ1-5, with a tentative D call TRBD1 (6 bases). This CDR3 has 16 amino acids. The germline CDR1 and CDR2 sequences are SGHVS and FQNEAQ. CDR3 sequence reads: CVSSLAWGARGQPQHF. The DNA for the CDR3 is TGTGTCAGCAGCTTGGCATGGGGGGCACGGGGACAGCCCCAGCATTTT.

As to this clonotype: The junction departs from germline at one end; a sequencing error may be responsible. J is TRBJ1-1 and V is TRBV11-2; D remains ambiguous. The CDR3 runs to 15 residues. Germline V gives CDR1 SGHAT, CDR2 FQNNGV. This chain's CDR3 is CASRLDPGARTEAFF. CDR3 DNA sequence: TGTGCCAGCAGATTAGATCCGGGAGCAAGAACTGAAGCTTTCTTT. Looking up the rest from reference TRBV11-2 and TRBJ1-1 gives the full variable domain: EAGVAQSPRYKIIEKRQSVAFWCNPISGHATLYWYQQILGQGPKLLIQFQNNGVVDDSQLPKDRFSAERLKGVDSTLKIQPAKLEDSAVYLCASRLDPGARTEAFFGQGTRLTVV.

This chain joins TRBV28 and TRBJ1-5; unclear D gene. Per germline, CDR1 MDHEN and CDR2 SYDVKM. V lost 2 bases and J lost 6, with 20 bases in between. The CDR3 contains 17 residues. CDR3 in amino acids: CASSLGFIGFRPQPQHF. CDR3 sequence (DNA): TGTGCCAGCAGTTTAGGGTTCATAGGGTTTCGGCCTCAGCCCCAGCATTTT.

The table lists this clonotype with a count of one. At one end, the junction sequence differs from germline, possibly due to a read error. This chain connects TRBV28 to TRBJ2-3; no firm D call. Germline CDR1 and CDR2: MDHEN and SYDVKM. The CDR3 totals 12 residues. CDR3: CASSPWKDTQYF. The CDR3 bases are TGCGCCAGCAGTCCCTGGAAAGATACGCAGTATTTT.

About this clonotype: No conserved phenylalanine or tryptophan is present at the end of the CDR3, so a read error is the likely explanation. The CDR3 sequence: CASSSVQPYCNEQFI. CDR3 nucleotides: TGTGCCAGCAGTTCCGTACAGCCCTACTGCAATGAGCAGTTCATC. The chain recombines TRBV28 with TRBJ2-1, with unresolved D. This CDR3 is built from 15 residues. V lost 4 bases to trimming and J lost 6 bases, with 16 bases between them. The V gene's germline CDR1 is MDHEN and CDR2 SYDVKM.

This clonotype turned up a few times. This sequence joins TRBV30 and TRBJ2-7, with TRBD2 identical over 9 bases. CDR3 length: 14 residues. Germline CDR1 and CDR2: GTSNPN and SVGIG (reference sequence). Trimming removed 2 bases from V and 4 bases from J; junction bases left unmatched: 6. The CDR3 DNA sequence: TGTGCCTGGAGTCGTAGCGGGAGTGGGTACGAGCAGTACTTC. Translation: CAWSRSGSGYEQYF.

The gene calls are TRBV5-4 and TRBJ2-3; the D is unclear. Germline V gene data show CDR1 as SGHNT and CDR2 as YYREEE (reference sequence). V shed 2 bases and J shed 2 bases, with 6 bases lying between them. The CDR3 sequence is 13 residues long. CDR3 region: CASSFEFTDTQYF. CDR3 in DNA: TGTGCCAGCAGCTTTGAGTTCACAGATACGCAGTATTTT.

The chain is built from TRBV7-9 and TRBJ2-1; D possibly corresponds to TRBD2 (5 bases). The CDR3 contains 16 residues. Trimming took off 5 bases at V and 1 base at J, with 15 bases between the two ends. CDR1 is SEHNR, CDR2 FQNEAQ, per germline (reference sequence). CDR3 DNA sequence: TGTGCCAGCAGCACCACTAGAGCTGCGTCCTACAATGAGCAGTTCTTC. Its protein product is CASSTTRAASYNEQFF.

The chain is built from TRBV11-2 and TRBJ1-2; TRBD1 might be the D (5 bases). The V gene's germline CDR1 is SGHAT and CDR2 FQNNGV. The CDR3 length is 14 residues. Deletions cut 5 bases from V and 5 bases from J, with 15 bases between. The CDR3 spells CASSLGQGRYGYTF. In nucleotides, the CDR3 is TGTGCCAGCAGCCTGGGCCAGGGACGGTATGGCTACACCTTC.

For this clonotype: A clone one base away is much larger, so this may be a read error. This chain links TRBV14 with TRBJ1-1; 7 nucleotides agree with TRBD1. CDR1 and CDR2 (germline): SGHDN, FVKESK. The CDR3 sequence is 13 residues long. DNA of the CDR3: TGTGCCACCTCGGGACAGCAGAACATTGAAGCTTTCTTT. Protein: CATSGQQNIEAFF.

On this clonotype itself: This may stem from a read error, because a much larger clone lies one nucleotide away. This rearrangement joins TRBV13 to TRBJ2-1; 7 bases line up with TRBD2. The germline gives CDR1 PRHDT, CDR2 FYEKMQ (reference sequence). Trimming removed 5 bases from V and 15 bases from J; junction bases left unmatched: 7. The CDR3 is 11 amino acids. CDR3 nucleotide sequence: TGTGCCAGCAGCAAGGGAGGGACGGTGTTCTTC. Translated: CASSKGGTVFF. Together with reference TRBV13 and TRBJ2-1, the CDR3 gives the full variable domain: AAGVIQSPRHLIKEKRETATLKCYPIPRHDTVYWYQQGPGQDPQFLISFYEKMQSDKGSIPDRFSAQQFSDYHSELNMSSLELGDSALYFCASSKGGTVFFGPGTRLTVL.